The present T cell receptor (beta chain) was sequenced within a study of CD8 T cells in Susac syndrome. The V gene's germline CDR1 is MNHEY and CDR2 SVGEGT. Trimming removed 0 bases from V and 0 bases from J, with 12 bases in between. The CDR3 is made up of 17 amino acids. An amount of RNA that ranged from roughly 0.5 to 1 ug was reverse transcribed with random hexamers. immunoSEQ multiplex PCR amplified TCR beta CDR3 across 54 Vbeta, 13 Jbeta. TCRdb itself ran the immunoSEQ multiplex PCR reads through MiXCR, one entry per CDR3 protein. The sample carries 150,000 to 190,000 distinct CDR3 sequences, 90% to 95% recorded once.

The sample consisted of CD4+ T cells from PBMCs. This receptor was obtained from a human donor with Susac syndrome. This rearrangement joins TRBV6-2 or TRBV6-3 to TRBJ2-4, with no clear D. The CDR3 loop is CASSYSKLTPAKNIQYF. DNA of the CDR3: TGTGCCAGCAGTTACTCGAAGTTAACGCCAGCCAAAAACATTCAGTACTTC.